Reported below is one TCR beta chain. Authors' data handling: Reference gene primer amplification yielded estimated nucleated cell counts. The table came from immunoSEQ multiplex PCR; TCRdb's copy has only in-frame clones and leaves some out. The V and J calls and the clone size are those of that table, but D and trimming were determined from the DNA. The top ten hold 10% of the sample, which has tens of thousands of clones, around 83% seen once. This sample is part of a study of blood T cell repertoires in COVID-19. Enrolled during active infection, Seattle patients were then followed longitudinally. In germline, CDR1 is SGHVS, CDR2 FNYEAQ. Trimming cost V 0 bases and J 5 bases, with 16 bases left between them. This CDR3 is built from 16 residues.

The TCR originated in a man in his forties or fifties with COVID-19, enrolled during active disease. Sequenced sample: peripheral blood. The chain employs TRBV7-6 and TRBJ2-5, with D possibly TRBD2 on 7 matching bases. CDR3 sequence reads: CASSLAGSGGLETQYF. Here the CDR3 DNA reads TGTGCCAGCAGCTTAGCAGGTTCGGGGGGCCTCGAGACCCAGTACTTC.